This is a list of T cell receptor beta chains from one sample in a study of cytomegalovirus exposure and HLA in healthy donors. The assay was immunoSEQ multiplex PCR, and TCRdb's table has in-frame clones only and misses some. Of around 110,000 clones in the sample, 79% were seen once. The sample taken for sequencing was PBMCs. The receptor source for this set is a woman aged 18 to 35 in good health and CMV-seropositive. CDR3s include the opening cysteine and the closing phenylalanine or tryptophan. D genes are given only for firm matches. A row's size may be missing; if present it is once, few, many or a size class.

>-|TRBJ2-7|TRBV6-1|-
TGTGCCAGCAGTGTCGAACGGGGCTACGAGCAGTACTTC
CASSVERGYEQYF
>-|TRBJ2-6|TRBV28|-
TGTGCCAGCAGTCTTTCTGGCTCCGGGGCCAACGTCCTGACTTTC
CASSLSGSGANVLTF
>-|TRBJ1-5|TRBV7-9|-
TGTGCCAGCAGCTTAGGCGAACGGCCCCAGCATTTT
CASSLGERPQHF
>once|TRBJ2-1|TRBV7-8|-
TGTGCCAGCAGCTTAGGTGCAGGACAGTCAGGAAATGAGCAGTTCTTC
CASSLGAGQSGNEQFF
>-|TRBJ2-5|TRBV6-5|TRBD2
TGTGCCAGCAATTTAGGGAGGGCTCGAGAGACCCAGTACTTC
CASNLGRARETQYF
>-|TRBJ2-1|TRBV6-1|TRBD2
TGTGCCAGCGCCACTAGCGGGGAAAGGGCCAATGAGCAGTTCTTC
CASATSGERANEQFF
>-|TRBJ2-6|TRBV4-1|-
TGCGCCAGCAGCCGTACGACAGGTTCTGGGGCCAACGTCCTGACTTTC
CASSRTTGSGANVLTF
>once|TRBJ2-7|TRBV28|TRBD1
TGTGCCAGCAGTTTACCCGGGACAGGGCTCGAGCAGTACTTC
CASSLPGTGLEQYF
>-|TRBJ2-7|TRBV5-1|-
TGCGCCAGCACTATGGCGGGTGCCTCCTACGAGCAGTACTTC
CASTMAGASYEQYF
>once|TRBJ1-5|TRBV19|-
TGTGCCAGTAGCGACAGAGCTTCTTATAGCAATCAGCCCCAGCATTTT
CASSDRASYSNQPQHF
>-|TRBJ1-1|TRBV30|-
TGTGCCTGGAGTGCCACACCCGGGGTGGGAGCTTTCTTT
CAWSATPGVGAFF
>few|TRBJ1-5|TRBV27|TRBD1
TGTGCCAGCAGTCTAGGACAGGCCCAGCCCCAGCATTTT
CASSLGQAQPQHF
>few|TRBJ1-5|TRBV6-1|-
TGTGCCAGCAGGCGGAACAGGGGCAATCAGCCCCAGCATTTT
CASRRNRGNQPQHF
>-|TRBJ2-3|TRBV7-9|TRBD2
TGTTCCAGCAGCTTAGGCTTGTCTAGCGGGAGCGATACGCAGTATTTT
CSSSLGLSSGSDTQYF
>-|TRBJ1-2|TRBV13|-
TGTGCCAGCAGCCCCCGGGGACAAGGGCGAGGTGGCTACACCTTC
CASSPRGQGRGGYTF
>-|TRBJ2-3|TRBV7-3|TRBD2
TGTGCCAGCAGTTGGACTAGCGACTTCAGGGATACGCAGTATTTT
CASSWTSDFRDTQYF
>-|TRBJ2-3|TRBV5-1|-
TGCGCCAGCAGCTTGGAGGGGGAGAGGGCGGAGGGCACAGATACGCAGTATTTT
CASSLEGERAEGTDTQYF
>few|TRBJ1-1|TRBV28|-
TGTGCCAGCAGTTTATGGGCGGCCCCCATGAACACTGAAGCTTTCTTT
CASSLWAAPMNTEAFF
>-|TRBJ2-2|TRBV10-3|TRBD1
TGTGCCACTGGGGGGACAGGGGTCTCCACCGGGGAGCTGTTTTTT
CATGGTGVSTGELFF
>once|TRBJ1-2|TRBV7-2|-
TGTGCCAGCAGCACCCAGGCTGGTGGCTACACCTTC
CASSTQAGGYTF
>few|TRBJ2-3|TRBV10-3|-
TGTGCCATCAGTGAACAAGTCACAGATACGCAGTATTTT
CAISEQVTDTQYF
>-|TRBJ2-3|TRBV4-1|-
TGCGCCAGCAGCCAACCAACTAGAGATCGGAAAAGAGATACGCAGTATTTT
CASSQPTRDRKRDTQYF
>-|TRBJ2-2|TRBV4-1|TRBD2
TGCGCCAGCAGCCAACCCCCGGCGCTAGCGGGAGCCCCCGGGGAGCTGTTTTTT
CASSQPPALAGAPGELFF
>once|TRBJ2-7|TRBV7-6|-
TGTGCCAGCTCGGGGTTGTTGTCGTACGAGCAGTACTTC
CASSGLLSYEQYF
>-|TRBJ2-2|TRBV2|TRBD2
TGTGCCAGCAGTCGTAGCGGGAGTCAAACCGGGGAGCTGTTTTTT
CASSRSGSQTGELFF
>few|TRBJ1-2|TRBV7-9|-
TGTGCCAGCAGCTTACCAGGACTCGGTAACTATGGCTACACCTTC
CASSLPGLGNYGYTF
>-|TRBJ1-2|TRBV19|TRBD1
TGTGCCAGTAGTCCACAGGGGGTTGTATTTAGCTACACCTTC
CASSPQGVVFSYTF
>once|TRBJ1-2|TRBV11-2|-
TGTGCCAGCAGCTTAACGGGAGGTGACTATGGCTACACCTTC
CASSLTGGDYGYTF
>-|TRBJ1-2|TRBV6-1|TRBD1
TGTGCCAGCAGCACAGGGGGACACTATGGCTACACCTTC
CASSTGGHYGYTF
>-|TRBJ1-4|TRBV18|-
TGTGCCAGCTCACCACTGGACATGATTAATGAAAAACTGTTTTTT
CASSPLDMINEKLFF
>-|TRBJ2-5|TRBV9|TRBD2
TGTGCCAGCAGCGTAGCCGGGAGGGAGGGGGAGACCCAGTACTTC
CASSVAGREGETQYF
>once|TRBJ2-3|TRBV6-4|-
TGTGCCAGCAGTGAGTCTAGCGTCACAGATACGCAGTATTTT
CASSESSVTDTQYF
>-|TRBJ1-1|TRBV12-5|-
TGTGCTAGTGGTTCTAACGGGGGTTACGGTGAAGCTTTCTTT
CASGSNGGYGEAFF
>-|TRBJ1-3|TRBV5-1|TRBD1
TGCGCCAGCAGCTTTTCCCCCCACAGGGGATCTAACGGAAACACCATATATTTT
CASSFSPHRGSNGNTIYF
>-|TRBJ2-3|TRBV5-1|-
TGCGCCAGCAGAATTACCAGCGGTTTCGATGGAGGGCAGTATTTT
CASRITSGFDGGQYF
>-|TRBJ2-5|TRBV7-9|-
TGTTCCAGCAGCATACAGGGTGAGACCCAGTACTTC
CSSSIQGETQYF
>-|TRBJ1-1|TRBV19|TRBD1
TGTGCCAGCGTCGCGGGACAGGGACTCCCTCTCATGAACACTGAAGCTTTCTTT
CASVAGQGLPLMNTEAFF
>-|TRBJ1-4|TRBV9|-
TGTGCCAGCAGCGTAGTGGGGGGTCGCGGTGAAAAACTGTTTTTT
CASSVVGGRGEKLFF
>-|TRBJ2-1|TRBV6-5|TRBD2
TGTGCCAGCAGTTACTCCCCTTCGGGAGGCCACAATGAGCAGTTCTTC
CASSYSPSGGHNEQFF
>-|TRBJ2-7|TRBV5-4|TRBD2
TGTGCCAGCAGCCTAGGACTAGCGGGACCCGAGCAGTACTTC
CASSLGLAGPEQYF
>-|TRBJ2-2|TRBV9|TRBD2
TGTGCCAGCAGCCCCTTCGGAGGGACTAGCACCGGGGAGCTGTTTTTT
CASSPFGGTSTGELFF
>once|TRBJ1-2|TRBV21-1|-
TGTGCCAGCAGCAAAGCCCTCGGCGACAGGGGGCAAAGCTATGGCTACACCTTC
CASSKALGDRGQSYGYTF
>-|TRBJ1-4|TRBV7-2|TRBD1
TGTGCCAGCAGCTTAGGCGGCGGGACAGGGGGGGGAAAACTGTTTTTT
CASSLGGGTGGGKLFF
>-|TRBJ1-3|TRBV30|-
TGTGCCTGGAGTGTAATCAATGGAAACACCATATATTTT
CAWSVINGNTIYF
>once|TRBJ1-1|TRBV27|-
TGTGCCAGCAGTACCCAGGACAGGAACACTGAAGCTTTCTTT
CASSTQDRNTEAFF
>-|TRBJ2-1|TRBV4-2|-
TGTGCCAGCGGGCCCAGGGGAGGGCCGGGCAATGAGCAGTTCTTC
CASGPRGGPGNEQFF